This record concerns one T cell receptor beta chain sequence. The antigen remains undetermined. The data belong to a study of T cell responses to AZD1222 COVID-19 vaccine. Germline loops: CDR1 SGHRS, CDR2 YFSETQ. Germline trimming cut 1 base from V and 0 bases from J; bases unmatched to any gene: 9. This CDR3 contains 18 residues. Here immunoSEQ multiplex PCR was the method, and the copy in TCRdb shows in-frame clones only, minus some. The table includes under 150,000 clones, over 90% detected once. Study-wide results and limits: An increase in Spike-specific TCR breadth and depth was observed after two AZD1222 doses. Dominant CD4 TCR responses targeted spike regions 160-218 and 743-854.

Pooling was applied to second doses at about 4 or about 12 weeks. The rearrangement uses TRBV5-1 and TRBJ2-3; 9 nucleotides match TRBD2. Here the sequenced sample was peripheral blood, taken 28 days after the second AZD1222 dose. The receptor was isolated from an adult who received the AZD1222 COVID-19 vaccine. Here the CDR3 DNA reads TGCGCCAGCAGCTTGTTGTCTAGCGGGATAACTAGCACAGATACGCAGTATTTT. This gives the protein CASSLLSSGITSTDTQYF. The full variable domain, in which reference TRBV5-1 and TRBJ2-3 provide the parts outside the CDR3, is KAGVTQTPRYLIKTRGQQVTLSCSPISGHRSVSWYQQTPGQGLQFLFEYFSETQRNKGNFPGRFSGRQFSNSRSEMNVSTLELGDSALYLCASSLLSSGITSTDTQYFGPGTRLTVL.